These 32 T cell receptor beta chains were all obtained from the same sample, sequenced in a study of technical replicates of blood from a handful of donors. The data were produced by immunoSEQ multiplex PCR, yet TCRdb's version contains in-frame clones alone and is incomplete. The top ten clones hold about 13% of a sample with 11,000 to 15,000 clones, 70% to 80% of them seen once. The sample was PBMCs. The receptors were gathered from a human donor in good health.

This chain uses TRBV11-1 with TRBJ2-7; 7 nucleotides agree with TRBD1. Germline-derived CDR1 and CDR2 are SGHAT and FQDESV (reference sequence). V shed 1 base and J 2 bases; nucleotides not matched to a gene: 5. The CDR3 loop spans 15 amino acids. In DNA form, the CDR3 reads TGTGCCAGCAGCTTAGAGCCCGGGACAGCCTACGAGCAGTACTTC. This codes for CASSLEPGTAYEQYF.

The rearrangement joins TRBV4-1 to TRBJ1-5; 7 nucleotides match TRBD1. Germline CDR1 and CDR2: MGHRA and YSYEKL. The CDR3 covers 15 residues. V was clipped by 3 bases and J by 4 bases; unmatched bases: 6. The CDR3 DNA follows: TGCGCCAGCAGCCACCCGGGACAGCCAAATCAGCCCCAGCATTTT. This codes for CASSHPGQPNQPQHF.

The rearrangement uses TRBV5-1 and TRBJ1-3, with D possibly TRBD1 on 6 matching bases. Germline CDR1 is SGHRS and CDR2 is YFSETQ. The CDR3 loop spans 15 amino acids. The V end lost 2 bases, the J end lost 0 bases, and 9 bases lay between the germline ends. CDR3 in DNA: TGCGCCAGCAGCTTTACAGGGAGCTCTGGAAACACCATATATTTT. Amino acid sequence: CASSFTGSSGNTIYF.

The genes are TRBV25-1 and TRBJ1-4; D possibly corresponds to TRBD1 (5 bases). The CDR3 totals 15 residues. The germline CDR1 and CDR2 sequences are MGHDK and SYGVNS. The V gene lost 7 bases and the J gene lost 7 bases, with 19 bases spanning the gap. DNA for the CDR3: TGTGCCAGCACCGAACCCTTAGGGAGGGGTGAAAAACTGTTTTTT. The encoded protein is CASTEPLGRGEKLFF.

The J gene is TRBJ2-7, the V gene TRBV5-1, with 7 nucleotides matching TRBD1. V lost 1 base to trimming and J lost 2 bases; unmatched junction nucleotides: 6. The CDR3 totals 15 residues. From germline, CDR1 is SGHRS and CDR2 YFSETQ. As DNA, the CDR3 is TGCGCCAGCAGCTTGTTGACAGGGCAAACCTACGAGCAGTACTTC. Its translation is CASSLLTGQTYEQYF.

This chain links TRBV19 with TRBJ2-3; TRBD2 might be the D (6 bases). V was trimmed by 3 bases and J by 0 bases, leaving 10 bases between them. Germline V gene lookup returns CDR1 LNHDA and CDR2 SQIVND (reference sequence). CDR3 length: 15 amino acids. CDR3 residues: CASSIGGSSTDTQYF. The CDR3 nucleotides are TGTGCCAGTAGTATTGGGGGGAGTAGCACAGATACGCAGTATTTT.

This clone was counted a single time. J is TRBJ2-1 and V is TRBV18, with 8 nucleotides matching TRBD1. This CDR3 is 14 amino acids long. Looked up from germline, CDR1 is KGHSH and CDR2 is LQKENI. V lost 3 bases, J lost 7 bases, and 5 bases stayed unmatched. The CDR3 nucleotides are TGTGCCAGCTCACCTGGGACAGGTATTAATGAGCAGTTCTTC. Its translation is CASSPGTGINEQFF.

This rearrangement joins TRBV18 to TRBJ1-2; tentative D call: TRBD1 (5 bases). The germline V gene encodes CDR1 KGHSH and CDR2 LQKENI. CDR3 length: 14 residues. V lost 3 bases, J lost 8 bases, and 16 bases lay in between. The CDR3 region has the DNA TGTGCCAGCTCACCGGGACTAGGCGTGCGGGGCTACACCTTC. Protein product: CASSPGLGVRGYTF. The variable domain in full, with the rest retrieved from reference TRBV18 and TRBJ1-2, is NAGVMQNPRHLVRRRGQEARLRCSPMKGHSHVYWYRQLPEEGLKFMVYLQKENIIDESGMPKERFSAEFPKEGPSILRIQQVVRGDSAAYFCASSPGLGVRGYTFGSGTRLTVV.

This clone has a handful of counts. The J gene is TRBJ2-7, the V gene TRBV27; 13 bases are shared with TRBD2. The J segment lost 7 bases and the V segment lost 4 bases, leaving 7 bases of the junction unmatched. The length of the CDR3 is 15 residues. Germline lookup yields CDR1 MNHEY and CDR2 SMNVEV (reference sequence). This CDR3 is CASSSLTSGRQEQYF. DNA for the CDR3: TGTGCCAGCAGTTCCCTGACTAGCGGGAGGCAAGAGCAGTACTTC.

The gene calls are TRBV19 and TRBJ2-2; 13 bases line up with TRBD2. This CDR3 spans 16 amino acids. Trimming at V came to 7 bases and at J to 8 bases, leaving 10 bases not matched to a gene. Per germline, CDR1 LNHDA and CDR2 SQIVND (reference sequence). The CDR3 DNA follows: TGTGCCAGTATCCCGGGCGGACTAGCGGGAGCGGGGGAGCTGTTTTTT. This sequence encodes CASIPGGLAGAGELFF. The full variable domain, its missing parts supplied by reference TRBV19 and TRBJ2-2, is DGGITQSPKYLFRKEGQNVTLSCEQNLNHDAMYWYRQDPGQGLRLIYYSQIVNDFQKGDIAEGYSVSREKKESFPLTVTSAQKNPTAFYLCASIPGGLAGAGELFFGEGSRLTVL.

This chain joins TRBV11-1 and TRBJ2-5; perhaps TRBD1 as D (6 bases). Germline CDR1 SGHAT, CDR2 FQDESV (reference sequence). CDR3 length: 15 amino acids. With 5 bases removed from V and 2 bases from J, the gap between germline ends came to 15 bases. The CDR3 loop is CASSGTGTPQETQYF. CDR3 bases: TGTGCCAGCAGCGGGACCGGGACACCTCAAGAGACCCAGTACTTC.

The chain is built from TRBV9 and TRBJ2-5, with TRBD2 matching 11 bases. The J segment lost 7 bases and the V segment lost 0 bases, leaving 2 bases of the junction unmatched. Germline loops: CDR1 SGDLS, CDR2 YYNGEE. The CDR3 runs 14 residues. CDR3: CASSVDTSGRTQYF. The CDR3 DNA reads as TGTGCCAGCAGCGTAGATACTAGCGGGAGGACCCAGTACTTC.

The V call is TRBV30, the J call TRBJ2-5; no firm D call. V lost 0 bases and J 5 bases, leaving 7 bases between the germline ends. The CDR3 totals 12 residues. Germline loops: CDR1 GTSNPN, CDR2 SVGIG (reference sequence). Written as DNA, the CDR3 is TGTGCCTGGAGTGTAGGAGCGGAGACCCAGTACTTC. Protein: CAWSVGAETQYF.

The genes are TRBV30 and TRBJ1-2; 7 nucleotides line up with TRBD1. This CDR3 is 13 amino acids long. Germline CDR1 and CDR2: GTSNPN and SVGIG (reference sequence). V lost 0 bases, J lost 4 bases, and 2 bases stayed unmatched. CDR3 coding DNA: TGTGCCTGGAGTGTACAGGGGAGCTATGGCTACACCTTC. This gives the protein CAWSVQGSYGYTF.

The rearrangement links TRBV19 to TRBJ2-2, with D perhaps matching TRBD2 (6 bases). Trimming left V 8 bases short and J 4 bases short, with 17 bases between. Germline V gene data show CDR1 as LNHDA and CDR2 as SQIVND (reference sequence). The CDR3 spans 15 residues. This CDR3 is CASGSGQGFTGELFF. For the CDR3, the DNA is TGTGCCAGTGGGAGCGGGCAGGGCTTCACCGGGGAGCTGTTTTTT.

The chain is built from TRBV6-6 and TRBJ1-3, with D possibly being TRBD1 (6 bases). Germline CDR1 and CDR2: MNHNY and SVGAGI (reference sequence). V lost 6 bases and J lost 4, with 19 bases in between. The CDR3 is 16 amino acids. The DNA for the CDR3 is TGTGCCAGCAGAGGGGCAACACAGGGTTCCGGAAACACCATATATTTT. This gives the protein CASRGATQGSGNTIYF.

The CDR3 sequence: CASSNPLNEKLFF. In DNA form, the CDR3 reads TGTGCCAGCAGTAACCCACTAAATGAAAAACTGTTTTTT. The V gene is TRBV6-1, the J gene TRBJ1-4; D remains ambiguous. This CDR3 region has 13 residues. Germline V CDR1 and CDR2: MNHNS, SASEGT. The V end was cut by 5 bases, the J end by 5 bases, with 9 bases between.

This clone was counted a few times. The chain employs TRBV27 and TRBJ1-1; 9 bases are a match to TRBD1. V shed 7 bases, J shed 0 bases, and the junction held 18 bases outside the gene matches. CDR3 size: 19 residues. Germline V gives CDR1 MNHEY, CDR2 SMNVEV (reference sequence). In DNA, the CDR3 is TGTGCCAGCAATTCCGGGACAGGGTTTTTTCGTCACATGAACACTGAAGCTTTCTTT. It yields the protein CASNSGTGFFRHMNTEAFF.

This clone showed up just once. The J gene is TRBJ2-5, the V gene TRBV27; the D gene is possibly TRBD1 (6 bases). There are 20 residues in the CDR3. Germline CDR1 reads MNHEY; CDR2 reads SMNVEV (reference sequence). V was clipped by 3 bases and J by 5 bases, with 31 bases between them. The CDR3 reads CASSFRVPSPGQPLWETQYF. For the CDR3, the DNA is TGTGCCAGCAGTTTCCGAGTTCCAAGCCCCGGACAGCCGCTGTGGGAGACCCAGTACTTC.

This chain connects TRBV4-1 to TRBJ2-1; the D gene is possibly TRBD2 (6 bases). Germline lookup yields CDR1 MGHRA and CDR2 YSYEKL. Trimming stripped 0 bases from V and 7 bases from J, with 19 bases between. The CDR3 has 17 residues. CDR3 sequence: CASSQDREAGPINEQFF. In nucleotides, the CDR3 is TGCGCCAGCAGCCAAGATAGGGAAGCGGGCCCAATAAATGAGCAGTTCTTC.

The rearrangement uses TRBV5-1 and TRBJ2-1; no firm D call. There are 16 residues in the CDR3. Between the trimmed V and J ends, which lost 2 bases and 0 bases, there was a span of 12 bases. Germline loops: CDR1 SGHRS, CDR2 YFSETQ. The CDR3 coding sequence is TGCGCCAGCAGCTTTGAATGGCGGAACTCCTACAATGAGCAGTTCTTC. It encodes CASSFEWRNSYNEQFF.

This clone appeared a single time. CDR3: CASRAEGGSGNTIYF. CDR3 nucleotide sequence: TGTGCCAGCCGCGCGGAAGGGGGCTCTGGAAACACCATATATTTT. The chain recombines TRBV7-9 with TRBJ1-3; TRBD1 is a possible D gene (6 bases). The V gene's germline CDR1 is SEHNR and CDR2 FQNEAQ (reference sequence). This CDR3 spans 15 amino acids. V lost 8 bases to trimming and J lost 0 bases, with 14 bases between them. The whole variable domain, filled in from reference TRBV7-9 and TRBJ1-3, reads DTGVSQNPRHKITKRGQNVTFRCDPISEHNRLYWYRQTLGQGPEFLTYFQNEAQLEKSRLLSDRFSAERPKGSFSTLEIQRTEQGDSAMYLCASRAEGGSGNTIYFGEGSWLTVV.

This clone was counted once. The chain recombines TRBV7-6 with TRBJ2-1; 8 bases align to TRBD2. The length of the CDR3 is 16 residues. Trimming took 4 bases from V and 1 from J; bases not matched to a gene: 6. Germline V gene sequence: CDR1 SGHVS, CDR2 FNYEAQ. The CDR3: CASSSRTSNSYNEQFF. DNA for the CDR3: TGTGCCAGCAGCTCTAGGACTAGCAATTCCTACAATGAGCAGTTCTTC.

This chain links TRBV9 with TRBJ2-2, with D maybe TRBD2 (5 bases). This CDR3 spans 16 amino acids. Germline V lookup: CDR1 SGDLS, CDR2 YYNGEE. The germline V and J ends were trimmed by 4 bases and 4 bases, with 17 bases remaining between them. The CDR3 coding sequence is TGTGCCAGCAGCAAGCGATTTACGGCGGGCACCGGGGAGCTGTTTTTT. This translates into CASSKRFTAGTGELFF. Drawing the rest from reference TRBV9 and TRBJ2-2, the complete variable domain is DSGVTQTPKHLITATGQRVTLRCSPRSGDLSVYWYQQSLDQGLQFLIQYYNGEERAKGNILERFSAQQFPDLHSELNLSSLELGDSALYFCASSKRFTAGTGELFFGEGSRLTVL.

This clone has only one observation. The rearrangement joins TRBV29-1 to TRBJ1-5; 9 bases are a match to TRBD1. Germline V gene lookup returns CDR1 SQVTM and CDR2 ANQGSEA. Trimming at V came to 6 bases and at J to 5 bases, leaving 8 bases not matched to a gene. The CDR3 has 14 residues. CDR3 protein: CSVQDRGNDQPQHF. CDR3 nucleotide sequence: TGCAGCGTGCAGGACAGGGGAAACGATCAGCCCCAGCATTTT.

V and J are TRBV7-7 and TRBJ1-4; D may be TRBD1 (5 bases). The CDR3 totals 15 residues. V dropped 5 bases and J dropped 3 bases, with 13 bases sitting between them. Germline V gene lookup returns CDR1 SSHAT and CDR2 FNYEAQ (reference sequence). The CDR3 loop is CASSLTSGANEKLFF. Here the CDR3 DNA reads TGTGCCAGCAGCCTTACGTCGGGGGCTAATGAAAAACTGTTTTTT. Full variable domain (outside the CDR3, taken from reference TRBV7-7 and TRBJ1-4): GAGVSQSPRYKVTKRGQDVTLRCDPISSHATLYWYQQALGQGPEFLTYFNYEAQPDKSGLPSDRFSAERPEGSISTLTIQRTEQRDSAMYRCASSLTSGANEKLFFGSGTQLSVL.

This chain uses TRBV19 with TRBJ1-2, with D tentatively TRBD1 (5 bases). The V end lost 2 bases, the J end lost 0 bases, and 10 bases lay between the germline ends. CDR3 length: 15 residues. In germline, CDR1 is LNHDA, CDR2 SQIVND (reference sequence). The CDR3 region is CASSIWTRANYGYTF. In nucleotides, the CDR3 is TGTGCCAGTAGTATATGGACAAGAGCTAACTATGGCTACACCTTC. Full variable domain (outside the CDR3, taken from reference TRBV19 and TRBJ1-2): DGGITQSPKYLFRKEGQNVTLSCEQNLNHDAMYWYRQDPGQGLRLIYYSQIVNDFQKGDIAEGYSVSREKKESFPLTVTSAQKNPTAFYLCASSIWTRANYGYTFGSGTRLTVV.

This chain connects TRBV7-8 to TRBJ1-1, with a tentative D call TRBD1 (6 bases). The CDR3 has 16 residues. From germline, CDR1 is SGHVS and CDR2 FQNEAQ. V was clipped by 1 base and J by 0 bases, with 12 bases between them. The CDR3: CASSLDIGQLNTEAFF. Here the CDR3 DNA reads TGTGCCAGCAGCTTAGATATAGGACAGTTGAACACTGAAGCTTTCTTT.

The sample holds a few counts of this clone. The V gene is TRBV5-1, the J gene TRBJ2-2, with D possibly matching TRBD1 (5 bases). With 0 bases removed from V and 1 base from J, the gap between germline ends came to 7 bases. The V gene's germline CDR1 is SGHRS and CDR2 YFSETQ. CDR3 length: 15 amino acids. The CDR3 DNA is TGCGCCAGCAGCTTGGTCCAGGGGAACACCGGGGAGCTGTTTTTT. The encoded protein is CASSLVQGNTGELFF.

Only one count was recorded for this clone. The V call is TRBV6-6, the J call TRBJ2-4, with 8 bases lining up with TRBD1. The CDR3 consists of 14 residues. The germline CDR1 and CDR2 sequences are MNHNY and SVGAGI (reference sequence). J lost 6 bases, V lost 0 bases, and 1 base had no gene match. CDR3 sequence (DNA): TGTGCCAGCAGTTACTCCGGACAGGGAAACATTCAGTACTTC. Its translation: CASSYSGQGNIQYF.

V is TRBV6-5 and J is TRBJ2-3, with 7 bases matching TRBD2. Germline-derived CDR1 and CDR2 are MNHEY and SVGAGI. This CDR3 is 15 amino acids long. J lost 1 base, V lost 4 bases, and 5 bases had no gene match. The CDR3 protein is CASSSPSGGTDTQYF. CDR3 in DNA: TGTGCCAGCAGTTCCCCTAGCGGAGGCACAGATACGCAGTATTTT.

The chain joins TRBV5-1 to TRBJ2-5, with 7 bases identical to TRBD1. The assigned J gene may be wrong: the sequence end matches TRBJ2-7 better. This CDR3 comprises 15 residues. Germline V CDR1 and CDR2: SGHRS, YFSETQ. CDR3 in amino acids: CASSSTGTAYYEQYF. The CDR3, as DNA: TGCGCCAGCAGCTCAACCGGGACAGCGTACTACGAGCAGTACTTC.